These 26 T cell receptor beta chains were sequenced from one sample in a study of control samples from healthy donors and cancer patients. Clones were sequenced by immunoSEQ multiplex PCR, and TCRdb holds only the in-frame ones, with some missing. Here the sample spans 200,000 to 250,000 clones, around 94% being singletons. The source material was blood. These receptor sequences come from a man in his fifties or sixties in good health.

Here the CDR3 reads CASSLVVGQPQHF. CDR3 coding DNA: TGTGCCAGCAGCTTAGTGGTCGGCCAGCCCCAGCATTTT. The chain is built from TRBV7-9 and TRBJ1-5; D call uncertain. V lost 1 base and J 7 bases, leaving 8 bases between the germline ends. The CDR3 runs to 13 residues. The germline V gene encodes CDR1 SEHNR and CDR2 FQNEAQ (reference sequence).

The chain links TRBV30 to TRBJ2-7, with D unclear. The CDR3 is 13 amino acids. Germline V CDR1 and CDR2: GTSNPN, SVGIG (reference sequence). Deletions cut 0 bases from V and 6 bases from J, with 12 bases between. This CDR3 is CAWSVKGISEQYF. The DNA for the CDR3 is TGTGCCTGGAGTGTCAAGGGAATTAGCGAGCAGTACTTC.

This clone occurred once. The chain links TRBV28 to TRBJ2-7; TRBD1 matches at 8 bases. Germline lookup yields CDR1 MDHEN and CDR2 SYDVKM. This CDR3 contains 12 residues. The V and J ends lost 10 bases and 3 bases, in that order; junction bases with no gene match: 5. CDR3: CATLGQGYEQYV. The CDR3 nucleotides read TGTGCCACCCTCGGACAGGGCTACGAGCAGTACGTC.

In this sample, this clone turned up once. The chain links TRBV3-1 (or the pseudogene TRBV3-2) to TRBJ2-1; D remains unclear. V lost 0 bases and J 1 base, leaving 7 bases between the germline ends. Germline CDR1 and CDR2: LGHDT and YNNKEL (reference sequence). CDR3 length: 15 residues. CDR3 nucleotide sequence: TGTGCCAGCAGCCAAGAATCCAAATCCTACAATGAGCAGTTCTTC. Its translation is CASSQESKSYNEQFF.

The V gene is TRBV10-3, the J gene TRBJ2-2; 8 positions match TRBD1. The junction had 6 bases not matched to a gene; V was cut back by 6 bases and J by 0 bases. The CDR3 is 16 amino acids. Germline values: CDR1 ENHRY, CDR2 SYGVKD. CDR3 coding DNA: TGTGCCATCAGAGGCGGGACAGGCACGAACACCGGGGAGCTGTTTTTT. This gives the protein CAIRGGTGTNTGELFF.

CDR3 in DNA: TGTGCCAGCAGCTCGGTCCCAACGAACACTGAAGCTTTCTTT. As protein: CASSSVPTNTEAFF. The chain employs TRBV5-6 and TRBJ1-1; D is uncertain. The CDR3 runs to 14 residues. V was cut by 3 bases and J by 1 base, with 10 bases left in between. Germline CDR1 reads SGHDT; CDR2 reads YYEEEE.

The chain employs TRBV7-3 and TRBJ2-1; TRBD2 matches at 9 bases. This CDR3 contains 17 residues. Germline trimming cut 5 bases from V and 0 bases from J; bases unmatched to any gene: 8. CDR1 and CDR2 from the germline V gene are SGHTA and FQGTGA. CDR3 protein: CASSPQGSGGSYNEQFF. CDR3 nucleotide sequence: TGTGCCAGCAGCCCCCAAGGTAGCGGGGGCTCCTACAATGAGCAGTTCTTC.

The chain combines TRBV5-1 with TRBJ1-4; no clear D gene. Germline CDR1 SGHRS, CDR2 YFSETQ. V shed 1 base and J shed 7 bases, with 8 bases lying between them. CDR3 size: 13 residues. CDR3 in DNA: TGCGCCAGCAGCTTGTCAGGCGGTGAAAAACTGTTTTTT. It codes for CASSLSGGEKLFF. The complete variable domain, with remaining parts taken from reference TRBV5-1 and TRBJ1-4, reads KAGVTQTPRYLIKTRGQQVTLSCSPISGHRSVSWYQQTPGQGLQFLFEYFSETQRNKGNFPGRFSGRQFSNSRSEMNVSTLELGDSALYLCASSLSGGEKLFFGSGTQLSVL.

This chain joins TRBV30 and TRBJ2-1; the match to TRBD1 covers 7 bases. Trimming at V came to 5 bases and at J to 5 bases, leaving 9 bases not matched to a gene. Germline CDR1 GTSNPN, CDR2 SVGIG (reference sequence). The CDR3 covers 14 residues. The chain's CDR3 is CAWDRGQLNNEQFF. For the CDR3, the DNA is TGTGCCTGGGATAGGGGACAGTTAAACAATGAGCAGTTCTTC.

J is TRBJ2-3 and V is TRBV9; 12 positions agree with TRBD2. The CDR3 runs to 15 residues. Germline lookup yields CDR1 SGDLS and CDR2 YYNGEE. With 6 bases clipped from V and 5 bases from J, the junction kept 7 bases outside the gene matches. CDR3 in DNA: TGTGCCAGCACCAGACTAGCGGGAGATATAGATACGCAGTATTTT. Amino acids: CASTRLAGDIDTQYF. The full variable domain, its missing parts supplied by reference TRBV9 and TRBJ2-3, is DSGVTQTPKHLITATGQRVTLRCSPRSGDLSVYWYQQSLDQGLQFLIQYYNGEERAKGNILERFSAQQFPDLHSELNLSSLELGDSALYFCASTRLAGDIDTQYFGPGTRLTVL.

The chain couples TRBV6-6 to TRBJ2-7; D perhaps matches TRBD2 (7 bases). Germline CDR1 and CDR2: MNHNY and SVGAGI (reference sequence). This CDR3 is 16 amino acids long. The germline V and J ends were trimmed by 0 bases and 0 bases, with 12 bases remaining between them. The CDR3 protein is CASSYSRGTNSYEQYV. The CDR3 DNA sequence: TGTGCCAGCAGTTACTCGAGGGGGACTAACTCCTACGAGCAGTACGTC.

The chain uses TRBV21-1 and TRBJ2-1; the listed D gene, TRBD1, was not tested against the DNA. TRBV21-1 is listed as a pseudogene. There are 14 residues in the CDR3. CDR3 nucleotide sequence: TGTGCCATAACGACAGGGGGTGAATACAATGAGCAGTTCTTC. Protein product: CAITTGGEYNEQFF.

The chain links TRBV28 to TRBJ1-1; D is unresolved. Per the germline V gene, CDR1 is MDHEN and CDR2 is SYDVKM. This CDR3 is 12 amino acids long. V lost 3 bases, J lost 6 bases, and 8 bases lay in between. CDR3 region: CASSLAGSEAFF. The DNA of the CDR3 is TGTGCCAGCAGTTTGGCAGGATCTGAAGCTTTCTTT.

The chain is built from TRBV27 and TRBJ2-4, with 12 bases identical to TRBD1. The CDR3 runs to 20 residues. Germline CDR1 reads MNHEY; CDR2 reads SMNVEV (reference sequence). The V gene end was trimmed by 6 bases and the J gene end by 0 bases; junction bases not matched to a gene: 15. The CDR3 nucleotides read TGTGCCAGCAGCCCAAAACCGGGACAGGGGGCCCTCCTAGCCAAAAACATTCAGTACTTC. Encoded protein: CASSPKPGQGALLAKNIQYF.

J is TRBJ2-1 and V is TRBV5-1; no reliable D call. This CDR3 spans 11 amino acids. Germline V gene lookup returns CDR1 SGHRS and CDR2 YFSETQ. The V end was cut by 2 bases, the J end by 8 bases, with 5 bases between. CDR3 loop: CASSFGHEQFF. In DNA form, the CDR3 reads TGCGCCAGCAGCTTCGGCCATGAGCAGTTCTTC.

J is TRBJ1-1 and V is TRBV19; D ambiguous. Germline V gene lookup returns CDR1 LNHDA and CDR2 SQIVND (reference sequence). The length of the CDR3 is 14 residues. Deletions cut 3 bases from V and 2 bases from J, with 10 bases between. CDR3 residues: CASSMGRVNTEAFF. In DNA, the CDR3 is TGTGCCAGTAGTATGGGAAGGGTTAACACTGAAGCTTTCTTT.

The chain uses TRBV2 and TRBJ1-6; D is ambiguous. Trimming took off 5 bases at V and 2 bases at J, with 10 bases between the two ends. The germline V gene has CDR1 SNHLY and CDR2 FYNNEI. CDR3 length equals 15 residues. CDR3 DNA sequence: TGTGCCAGCAGTAATACGGGAACCTATAATTCACCCCTCCACTTT. It specifies CASSNTGTYNSPLHF.

This chain joins TRBV3-1 (or the pseudogene TRBV3-2) and TRBJ2-3, with no clear D. The V end was cut by 1 base, the J end by 4 bases, with 6 bases between. CDR3 length: 13 residues. Germline V gene lookup returns CDR1 LGHDT and CDR2 YNNKEL (reference sequence). This chain's CDR3 is CASSQANPDTQYF. In nucleotides, the CDR3 is TGTGCCAGCAGCCAAGCTAACCCAGATACGCAGTATTTT.

This clone was detected only once. This sequence joins TRBV11-2 and TRBJ1-3; D is possibly TRBD1 (5 bases). CDR3 length: 15 amino acids. V was pared by 7 bases and J by 1 base, with 14 bases between. The V gene's germline CDR1 is SGHAT and CDR2 FQNNGV. CDR3 region: CASTRGMGSGNTIYF. CDR3 sequence (DNA): TGTGCCAGCACTAGGGGCATGGGGTCTGGAAACACCATATATTTT.

The chain uses TRBV6-6 and TRBJ2-3; D perhaps matches TRBD2 (5 bases). Germline CDR1 MNHNY, CDR2 SVGAGI (reference sequence). The CDR3 length is 16 residues. With 6 bases removed from V and 3 bases from J, the gap between germline ends came to 19 bases. The DNA for the CDR3 is TGTGCCAGCAGACCTAGCAGGCCTCCCGGAACAGATACGCAGTATTTT. Encoded protein: CASRPSRPPGTDTQYF.

As regards this clone: This CDR3 is also generated by other DNA sequences in the sample. This chain joins TRBV3-1 (or the pseudogene TRBV3-2) and TRBJ2-6, with a weak D call TRBD2 (6 bases). The CDR3 covers 15 residues. Germline CDR1 reads LGHDT; CDR2 reads YNNKEL (reference sequence). Deletions cut 1 base from V and 4 bases from J, with 8 bases between. The CDR3 region has the DNA TGTGCCAGCAGCCAAGGGGCGGGGGGGGCCAACGTCCTGACTTTC. It specifies CASSQGAGGANVLTF.

The chain combines TRBV7-2 with TRBJ2-7, with D tentatively TRBD1 or TRBD2 (5 bases each). Germline loops: CDR1 SGHTA, CDR2 FQGNSA. This CDR3 comprises 12 residues. The V end lost 2 bases, the J end lost 6 bases, and 8 bases lay between the germline ends. The DNA for the CDR3 is TGTGCCAGCAGCTTACAGGGACCCGAGCAGTACTTC. It is translated as CASSLQGPEQYF.

The chain uses TRBV7-9 and TRBJ1-2; 7 bases map to TRBD1. This CDR3 has 14 residues. Germline CDR1 reads SEHNR; CDR2 reads FQNEAQ (reference sequence). The ends lost 5 bases at V and 5 bases at J; junction bases unmatched: 8. The CDR3 nucleotides read TGTGCCAGCAGCCCCGAAGACAGGGTTTATGGCTACACCTTC. It codes for CASSPEDRVYGYTF.

The chain combines TRBV9 with TRBJ2-3; D is undetermined. CDR1 SGDLS and CDR2 YYNGEE come from the germline V gene. V gave up 4 bases and J gave up 0 bases, with 9 bases separating them. The CDR3 is 14 amino acids. The CDR3 region has the DNA TGTGCCAGCAGCACCTCGACTAGCACAGATACGCAGTATTTT. Encoded protein: CASSTSTSTDTQYF.

V is TRBV5-6 and J is TRBJ1-1, with no clear D. CDR3 size: 12 residues. Trimming left V 0 bases short and J 7 bases short, with 7 bases between. Germline V gives CDR1 SGHDT, CDR2 YYEEEE. Here the CDR3 DNA reads TGTGCCAGCAGCTTGGCCCGGGGTGAAGCTTTCTTT. Its protein product is CASSLARGEAFF.

About this clone: Other DNA variants within this sample encode the same CDR3. The chain has TRBV18 and TRBJ2-2, with TRBD1 identical over 8 bases. This CDR3 spans 14 amino acids. Trimming at V came to 3 bases and at J to 5 bases, leaving 2 bases not matched to a gene. Germline V gene sequence: CDR1 KGHSH, CDR2 LQKENI. The chain's CDR3 is CASSPRQGTGELFF. The CDR3 coding sequence is TGTGCCAGCTCACCCAGACAGGGGACCGGGGAGCTGTTTTTT.